This record covers a single T cell receptor beta chain. Profiled with immunoSEQ multiplex PCR; TCRdb holds only in-frame clones, not every one. The data contain 450,000 to 650,000 clones, approximately 80% of them singletons. These data are taken from a study of shared T cell receptors in the human thymus. The V gene lost 10 bases and the J gene lost 5 bases, with 27 bases spanning the gap. Germline CDR1 reads MNHEY; CDR2 reads SMNVEV (reference sequence). This CDR3 spans 17 amino acids. The same data also went into a second study, on human thymus T cells. That work adds: Resections from corrective heart surgery supplied the thymus tissue. Biased V and J segment usage appeared in thymus and peripheral blood. Related studies found that unrelated individuals share highly overlapping thymic repertoires.

The sequencing sample was made of thymocytes. The clonotype was recovered from a boy in the first two years of life with a congenital heart defect. V gene TRBV27 combines with J gene TRBJ2-1; D is perhaps TRBD1 (5 bases). CDR3 in amino acids: CATQHVTGEWSDNEQFF. CDR3 sequence (DNA): TGTGCCACCCAACATGTAACAGGAGAATGGTCGGACAATGAGCAGTTCTTC.